The 19 T cell receptor beta chains given below trace back to one sample, sequenced in a study of T cells after yellow fever vaccination. Using its own MiXCR run on the 5' RACE reads, TCRdb lists one record per CDR3 protein. The top ten hold approximately 35% of the sample, which has about 68,000 distinct CDR3 sequences, over 6% seen once. The specimen was CD8+ T cells sorted from PBMCs, collected about 41 days after the first yellow fever vaccination. Source of these receptors: a man between 18 and 29 years old who received the YFV17D yellow fever vaccine.

This clonotype was seen ten or more times. The chain employs TRBV10-3 and TRBJ2-7, with D uncertain. The CDR3 is made up of 13 amino acids. Germline V CDR1 and CDR2: ENHRY, SYGVKD. The V end was cut by 2 bases, the J end by 4 bases, with 9 bases between. The chain's CDR3 is CAISEEHTYEQYV. CDR3 nucleotides: TGTGCCATCAGTGAGGAGCACACTTACGAGCAGTACGTC.

This clonotype showed up just a few times. The V and J genes are TRBV19 and TRBJ1-1, with D hard to call. Trimming took 3 bases from V and 10 from J, leaving 15 bases between them. This CDR3 contains 13 residues. Germline values: CDR1 LNHDA, CDR2 SQIVND (reference sequence). The CDR3 loop is CASSMSGPLGAFF. The DNA for the CDR3 is TGTGCCAGTAGTATGAGTGGCCCTCTCGGAGCTTTCTTT.

V usage is TRBV11-3 and J usage is TRBJ2-1, with D possibly being TRBD1 (6 bases). Germline V gene sequence: CDR1 SGHNT, CDR2 YENEEA. This CDR3 is built from 12 residues. V was pared by 5 bases and J by 9 bases, with 11 bases between. The CDR3 loop reads CASSLRGSEQFF. The DNA of the CDR3 is TGTGCCAGCAGCCTAAGGGGGAGTGAGCAGTTCTTC.

This clonotype was seen a handful of times. J is TRBJ2-6 and V is TRBV7-9; TRBD2 aligns across 7 bases. In germline, CDR1 is SEHNR, CDR2 FQNEAQ (reference sequence). J gave up 2 bases and V 5 bases, and 6 bases lay outside the gene matches. There are 16 residues in the CDR3. The CDR3, as DNA: TGTGCCAGCAGCCGACCCGGGGGGACTGGGGCCAACGTCCTGACTTTC. This codes for CASSRPGGTGANVLTF. Full variable domain (remainder filled in from reference TRBV7-9 and TRBJ2-6): DTGVSQNPRHKITKRGQNVTFRCDPISEHNRLYWYRQTLGQGPEFLTYFQNEAQLEKSRLLSDRFSAERPKGSFSTLEIQRTEQGDSAMYLCASSRPGGTGANVLTFGAGSRLTVL.

This clonotype has a handful of counts. The rearrangement links TRBV4-2 to TRBJ2-3; 12 bases align to TRBD2. The V segment lost 0 bases and the J segment 1 base; nucleotides outside the gene matches: 2. From germline, CDR1 is LGHNA and CDR2 YNFKEQ. This CDR3 has 17 residues. The CDR3 DNA reads TGTGCCAGCAGCCAAGAGACTAGCGGGGGCGGCACAGATACGCAGTATTTT. Its protein is CASSQETSGGGTDTQYF.

This clonotype was detected ten times or more. The chain combines TRBV3-1 with TRBJ2-2, with D perhaps TRBD2 (6 bases). This CDR3 has 21 residues. Germline lookup yields CDR1 LGHDT and CDR2 YNNKEL (reference sequence). V dropped 0 bases and J dropped 1 base, with 24 bases sitting between them. CDR3 bases: TGTGCCAGCAGCCAAGAAGGGGAACTAGCCGGCGGGCCTTGGAACACCGGGGAGCTGTTTTTT. This translates into CASSQEGELAGGPWNTGELFF.

This clonotype was seen a few times. The gene calls are TRBV15 and TRBJ1-5; D is possibly TRBD1 (5 bases). Per germline, CDR1 LNHNV and CDR2 YYDKDF (reference sequence). The CDR3 covers 14 residues. The germline V and J ends were trimmed by 9 bases and 3 bases, with 15 bases remaining between them. CDR3 bases: TGTGCCACTTCTCCGGGACTGCTCAATCAGCCCCAGCATTTT. It is translated as CATSPGLLNQPQHF.

The chain links TRBV14 to TRBJ2-3; 7 nucleotides line up with TRBD1. This CDR3 has 15 amino acids. V was clipped by 4 bases and J by 5 bases; unmatched bases: 9. Looked up from germline, CDR1 is SGHDN and CDR2 is FVKESK. CDR3 sequence reads: CASSPRRQGGDTQYF. The CDR3 DNA is TGTGCCAGCAGCCCTCGGAGACAGGGTGGAGATACGCAGTATTTT.

The genes are TRBV4-3 and TRBJ1-6; weak D call: TRBD1 (5 bases). The CDR3 consists of 17 residues. Germline loops: CDR1 LGHNA, CDR2 YSLEER. The V end lost 2 bases, the J end lost 3 bases, and 14 bases lay between the germline ends. CDR3 region: CASSQTPRDFYNSPLHF. CDR3 nucleotides: TGCGCCAGCAGCCAAACGCCCAGGGACTTCTATAATTCACCCCTCCACTTT.

This clonotype came up many times. This chain links TRBV7-9 with TRBJ1-1; a weak D match, TRBD1 (6 bases). CDR1 is SEHNR and CDR2 is FQNEAQ in the germline V gene (reference sequence). The ends were cut back, 3 bases at V and 1 base at J, with 12 bases in the middle. The CDR3 runs to 15 residues. CDR3 DNA sequence: TGTGCCAGCAGCTTGACCCGGGGGCCGAACACTGAAGCTTTCTTT. Translated, it gives CASSLTRGPNTEAFF.

On this clonotype itself: A clone one base away is much larger, so this may be a read error. The rearrangement links TRBV7-8 to TRBJ2-7; the D call may be TRBD1 or TRBD2 (6 bases each). Germline V gene sequence: CDR1 SGHVS, CDR2 FQNEAQ. The CDR3 consists of 13 residues. Trimming left V 3 bases short and J 9 bases short, with 15 bases between. CDR3 residues: CASSFWGAGAQYF. In nucleotides, the CDR3 is TGTGCCAGCAGCTTTTGGGGGGCCGGGGCGCAGTACTTC.

This clonotype was recorded many times. V usage is TRBV4-1 and J usage is TRBJ2-7; D not resolved. The ends were cut back, 1 base at V and 6 bases at J, with 10 bases in the middle. From germline, CDR1 is MGHRA and CDR2 YSYEKL. The CDR3 length is 13 residues. Here the CDR3 reads CASSQVIHGEQYV. CDR3 DNA: TGCGCCAGCAGCCAAGTTATACATGGCGAGCAGTACGTC.

The sample holds a few counts of this clonotype. This chain connects TRBV5-4 to TRBJ1-5, with D possibly matching TRBD1 (6 bases). Germline values: CDR1 SGHNT, CDR2 YYREEE (reference sequence). This CDR3 has 16 amino acids. V was trimmed by 0 bases and J by 5 bases, leaving 15 bases between them. CDR3 in amino acids: CASSLAEATGDQPQHF. Here the CDR3 DNA reads TGTGCCAGCAGCTTGGCTGAAGCGACAGGAGATCAGCCCCAGCATTTT.

Only a few counts were recorded for this clonotype. V and J are TRBV5-1 and TRBJ1-1, with 7 bases identical to TRBD1. V dropped 4 bases and J dropped 3; count of bases not matched to a gene: 9. From germline, CDR1 is SGHRS and CDR2 YFSETQ. This CDR3 has 15 residues. CDR3 bases: TGCGCCAGCAGCAACGACAGGGCGGTGGACACTGAAGCTTTCTTT. Its protein is CASSNDRAVDTEAFF.

This clonotype appeared many times. The V gene is TRBV6-2 or TRBV6-3, the J gene TRBJ2-7, with TRBD1 as a possible D gene (7 bases). The V and J ends lost 2 bases and 5 bases respectively, with 16 bases between them. CDR1 MNHEY and CDR2 SVGEGT come from the germline V gene. The CDR3 covers 15 residues. The CDR3 is CASSYASAGGNEQYF. CDR3 DNA: TGTGCCAGCAGTTACGCCTCGGCAGGGGGGAACGAGCAGTACTTC.

This clonotype was counted many times. The rearrangement joins TRBV7-9 to TRBJ1-6; D is unclear. Germline-derived CDR1 and CDR2 are SEHNR and FQNEAQ (reference sequence). The CDR3 has 12 residues. Trimming pared 1 base from V and 7 bases from J, leaving 2 bases between. CDR3 sequence (DNA): TGTGCCAGCAGCTTAGAGAATTCACCCCTCCACTTT. It codes for CASSLENSPLHF.

This clonotype was observed many times. This chain joins TRBV27 and TRBJ2-7; D might be TRBD2 (5 bases). V gave up 3 bases and J gave up 2 bases, with 11 bases separating them. This CDR3 region has 14 residues. CDR1 is MNHEY, CDR2 SMNVEV, per germline (reference sequence). In DNA, the CDR3 is TGTGCCAGCAGTTTCTGGGGAGCCACCTACGAGCAGTACTTC. It is translated as CASSFWGATYEQYF.

This clonotype was picked up many times. The V call is TRBV7-6, the J call TRBJ2-5; either TRBD1 or TRBD2 may fit D (6 bases each). V was pared by 3 bases and J by 4 bases, with 18 bases between. Germline CDR1 and CDR2: SGHVS and FNYEAQ. The CDR3 is 16 residues long. CDR3: CASSFYSLGGGETQYF. The CDR3 DNA reads TGTGCCAGCAGCTTTTACTCCCTGGGGGGCGGAGAGACCCAGTACTTC.

The genes are TRBV7-2 and TRBJ1-2, with D possibly matching TRBD1 (6 bases). The CDR3 spans 14 residues. The germline V gene has CDR1 SGHTA and CDR2 FQGNSA. Between the trimmed V and J ends, which lost 0 bases and 5 bases, there was a span of 10 bases. This CDR3 reads CASSLAGGDYGYTF. The CDR3 nucleotides read TGTGCCAGCAGCTTAGCAGGGGGGGATTATGGCTACACCTTC. Full variable domain (missing parts from reference TRBV7-2 and TRBJ1-2): GAGVSQSPSNKVTEKGKDVELRCDPISGHTALYWYRQSLGQGLEFLIYFQGNSAPDKSGLPSDRFSAERTGGSVSTLTIQRTQQEDSAVYLCASSLAGGDYGYTFGSGTRLTVV.